This T cell receptor beta chain is drawn from a study of blood T cell repertoires in COVID-19. Study-level information: The study drew acute and convalescent COVID-19 samples from the United States, Italy and Spain. T cells, B-cell-depleted T cells, or PBMCs supplied cDNA or gDNA.

In Seattle, patients joined the study during active infection and were tracked longitudinally. Sequencing used immunoSEQ multiplex PCR; TCRdb keeps in-frame clones, though not all of them. The sample lists under 450,000 clones, approximately 88% occurring once. The CDR3 spans 11 residues. Trimming took off 10 bases at V and 5 bases at J, with 12 bases between the two ends. CDR1 and CDR2 (germline): SNHLY, FYNNEI. This TCR was recovered from a woman aged 45-65 years with COVID-19, enrolled during active disease. Specimen: peripheral blood. J is TRBJ2-7 and V is TRBV2, with a tentative D call TRBD1 (7 bases). The CDR3 loop reads CATQGEDEQYF. In DNA form, the CDR3 reads TGTGCCACCCAGGGGGAGGACGAGCAGTACTTC.